In its sample, the clone carrying this T cell receptor (beta chain) was seen many times. Antigen: not known. This entry is derived from a study of blood T cells in healthy people across ages. The wider study: About one barcoded TCR beta cDNA was captured per two T cells.

This CDR3 has 12 amino acids. The junction had 5 bases not matched to a gene; V was cut back by 4 bases and J by 6 bases. Germline-derived CDR1 and CDR2 are DFQATT and SNEGSKA (reference sequence). Next came a second PCR, run for about 7 to 12 cycles, which used a sample-barcoded 5' primer along with a J-beta primer mix. A single record per CDR3 protein comes from TCRdb applying MiXCR to the 5' RACE reads. The table lists 870,000 or so distinct CDR3 sequences, 25% to 30% of them singletons. Broader study findings: Roughly linear declines in TCR beta diversity per million T cells occurred with age. Naive CD4+ cell counts and diversity both ran higher in long-lived than in aged donors.

This TCR was sampled from a woman over 75 in good health. Material for sequencing was blood. The genes are TRBV20-1 and TRBJ1-2, with TRBD1 identical over 7 bases. In DNA, the CDR3 is TGCAGTGCTAAGAGGGGGCTGGATGGCTACACCTTC. Protein: CSAKRGLDGYTF.